This is a list of T cell receptor beta chains from one sample in a study of cytomegalovirus exposure and HLA in healthy donors. The table came from immunoSEQ multiplex PCR; TCRdb's copy has only in-frame clones and leaves some out. The sample includes approximately 71,000 clones, 72% of them seen just once. The sequencing sample was made of PBMCs. The source of these receptors is a woman aged 40 to 55 in good health and CMV-seropositive. CDR3s include the opening cysteine and the closing phenylalanine or tryptophan. Fields, in order: clone size, D gene, J gene, V gene, CDR3 DNA, CDR3 protein. D genes are given only for firm matches. Only part of the rows carry a size: once, few, many, or a class if the clone is expanded.

once,.,TRBJ2-7,TRBV7-9,TGTGCCAGCAGCTCCACTGAGGGACATCACGAGCAGTACTTC,CASSSTEGHHEQYF
.,TRBD2,TRBJ2-5,TRBV7-9,TGTGCCAGCAGCTTAGACGGGGGGAACCAAGAGACCCAGTACTTC,CASSLDGGNQETQYF
.,TRBD1,TRBJ1-2,TRBV5-4,TGTGCCAGCAGCTTGGGAGGGACAGGGCAATTCTATGGCTACACCTTC,CASSLGGTGQFYGYTF
.,.,TRBJ2-5,TRBV6-5,TGTGCCAGCTCTAGAGGGGGTCGCCAAGAGACCCAGTACTTC,CASSRGGRQETQYF
.,TRBD1,TRBJ2-3,TRBV18,TGTGCCAGCTCACCGGGGGGACAGGGGGTCGATACGCAGTATTTT,CASSPGGQGVDTQYF
.,TRBD1,TRBJ2-3,TRBV10-1,TGCGCCAGCAGTGGGCAGGGGGCGACAGATACGCAGTATTTT,CASSGQGATDTQYF
.,TRBD2,TRBJ2-7,TRBV5-5,TGTGCCAGCAGCTTGGAACTAGCGGGGAACCGGGAGTACTTC,CASSLELAGNREYF
.,.,TRBJ2-7,TRBV5-5,TGTGCCAGCACCAGGACAGACTCCTACGAGCAGTACTTC,CASTRTDSYEQYF
.,.,TRBJ1-4,TRBV6-5,TGTGCCAGCAGTTACGGTAGAGCAACTAATGAAAAACTGTTTTTT,CASSYGRATNEKLFF
.,TRBD1,TRBJ1-2,TRBV2,TGTGCCAGCAGTGACCAGGGGGCTAACTATGGCTACACCTTC,CASSDQGANYGYTF
.,.,TRBJ1-4,TRBV9,TGTGCCAGCGCAGGGGAAATGGCAACTAATGAAAAACTGTTTTTT,CASAGEMATNEKLFF
.,.,TRBJ1-4,TRBV28,TGTGCCAGCCTGTCCGGGGTTAATGAAAAACTGTTTTTT,CASLSGVNEKLFF
once,TRBD2,TRBJ2-5,TRBV11-2,TGTGCCAGCAGCCTCGGTATAGCGGGAACCCAAGAGACCCAGTACTTC,CASSLGIAGTQETQYF
once,TRBD1,TRBJ2-7,TRBV30,TGTGCCTGGGTGGCCCGGACAGGGAGCTCCTACGAGCAGTACTTC,CAWVARTGSSYEQYF
once,TRBD2,TRBJ2-3,TRBV25-1,TGTGCCAGCAGCGGATTAGCGGGGGTACCGGGGGGAGATACGCAGTATTTT,CASSGLAGVPGGDTQYF
.,TRBD2,TRBJ2-7,TRBV11-3,TGTGCCAGCAGCCTTACTAGCGGCCCATCCTACGAGCAGTACTTC,CASSLTSGPSYEQYF
.,.,TRBJ1-1,TRBV18,TGTGCCAGCTCACCACGATCTAGCTTGGACACTGAAGCTTTCTTT,CASSPRSSLDTEAFF
few,.,TRBJ1-1,TRBV5-1,TGCGCCAGCAGCTTGGAAGCCACGAACACTGAAGCTTTCTTT,CASSLEATNTEAFF
.,.,TRBJ2-7,TRBV18,TGTGCCAGCTCACCGGGCAGACGCACCTACGAGCAGTACTTC,CASSPGRRTYEQYF
.,.,TRBJ1-1,TRBV6-4,TGTGCCAGCCGACAGTCCCTGAACACTGAAGCTTTCTTT,CASRQSLNTEAFF
.,TRBD1,TRBJ2-7,TRBV10-1,TGCGCCAGCAGTGTGAGTCGGCAGGGGGCCTACGAGCAGTACTTC,CASSVSRQGAYEQYF
.,TRBD1,TRBJ2-5,TRBV13,TGTGCCAGCAGTCAGAGGACAGGTCCACAAGAGACCCAGTACTTC,CASSQRTGPQETQYF
.,.,TRBJ2-3,TRBV7-6,TGTGCCAGCAGCTTAAGGACACGTACAGATACGCAGTATTTT,CASSLRTRTDTQYF
few,.,TRBJ1-3,TRBV6-1,TGTGCCAGCAGCCTCCGAGACAAAGGAAACACCATATATTTT,CASSLRDKGNTIYF
.,.,TRBJ1-2,TRBV1,TGCACCAGCAGCCAAGTTAATAGTTATGGCTACACCTTC,CTSSQVNSYGYTF
many,.,TRBJ2-1,TRBV4-2,TGTGCCAGCAGCCAAGTCGGCGGGACAGAGTTTTACAATGAGCAGTTCTTC,CASSQVGGTEFYNEQFF
.,TRBD1,TRBJ2-1,TRBV5-1,TGCGCCAGCAGCTTCGGACAGGGTCTTAATGAGCAGTTCTTC,CASSFGQGLNEQFF
few,.,TRBJ2-6,TRBV6-6,TGTGCCAGCAGTTACCAGGGATCCGGGGCCAACGTCCTGACTTTC,CASSYQGSGANVLTF
few,.,TRBJ2-1,TRBV5-1,TGCGCCAGCAGCCTGGGGGGCTCTATAATATACAATGAGCAGTTCTTC,CASSLGGSIIYNEQFF
once,TRBD2,TRBJ2-5,TRBV18,TGTGCCAGCTCCCAACAGACTAGCGGGGGACAAGAGACCCAGTACTTC,CASSQQTSGGQETQYF
.,.,TRBJ2-1,TRBV2,TGTGCCAGCAGTGAACTGGGGCGCGAAGGGCTGGGTGAGCAGTTCTTC,CASSELGREGLGEQFF
few,TRBD1,TRBJ1-2,TRBV5-1,TGCGCCAGCAGCCCTCGGGACAGCACTTCTAACTATGGCTACACCTTC,CASSPRDSTSNYGYTF
.,TRBD2,TRBJ2-1,TRBV7-8,TGTGCCAGCAGCAGAGGGGTCGGCGGGGGGATGGATGAGCAGTTCTTC,CASSRGVGGGMDEQFF
.,TRBD2,TRBJ2-5,TRBV9,TGTGCCAGCAGCGCCCTAGGACTAGATGAAGAGACCCAGTACTTC,CASSALGLDEETQYF
.,.,TRBJ2-5,TRBV10-2,TGCGCCAGCAGTGAGTCGAGGGGGACAAGAAGCCAAGAGACCCAGTACTTC,CASSESRGTRSQETQYF
.,.,TRBJ2-4,TRBV7-2,TGTGCCAGCAGCTGGAACAGGGTAGCCAAAAACATTCAGTACTTC,CASSWNRVAKNIQYF
.,TRBD2,TRBJ2-1,TRBV2,TGTGCCAGCAGCCGAGAGGGGGTAGCGGGGGGCTCCTACAATGAGCAGTTCTTC,CASSREGVAGGSYNEQFF
.,.,TRBJ2-7,TRBV4-1,TGCGCCAGCAGCCAGCAATCTGACCTGTCCGGACAGGGCGGGGGCGAGCAGTACTTC,CASSQQSDLSGQGGGEQYF
.,.,TRBJ2-5,TRBV5-1,TGCGCCAGCAGCGAACAGGGTGGGGAGACCCAGTACTTC,CASSEQGGETQYF
few,.,TRBJ2-7,TRBV2,TGTGCCAGTGTCAGTCTCCTGCTCTCCTACGAGCAGTACTTC,CASVSLLLSYEQYF
.,.,TRBJ1-4,TRBV5-1,TGCGCCAGCAGCTTGGCCTTGGAGTCCGCAACTAATGAAAAACTGTTTTTT,CASSLALESATNEKLFF
.,.,TRBJ2-7,TRBV10-1,TGCGCCAGCAGTGAGTCCCCGAGCGTGACGCACCTCGAGCAGTACTTC,CASSESPSVTHLEQYF
few,TRBD1,TRBJ1-4,TRBV9,TGTGCCAGCGCGAGGGGGCAGGGGAATGAAAAACTGTTTTTT,CASARGQGNEKLFF
few,TRBD2,TRBJ2-6,TRBV2,TGTGCCAGCAGTGACCCTGGGGGAGGGGTCTCGGGGGCCAACGTCCTGACTTTC,CASSDPGGGVSGANVLTF
.,.,TRBJ1-6,TRBV6-5,TGTGCCAGCAGACCCACAGGTGGGAATTCACCCCTCCACTTT,CASRPTGGNSPLHF
.,.,TRBJ1-1,TRBV4-1,TGCGCCAGCAGCCAATTCACAGTTAACACTGAAGCTTTCTTT,CASSQFTVNTEAFF
.,TRBD1,TRBJ1-6,TRBV6-5,TGTGCCAGCAGTCGCGGGACAGGGGGCAATTCACCCCTCCACTTT,CASSRGTGGNSPLHF
.,.,TRBJ1-2,TRBV5-1,TGCGCCAGCAGCCGCGACGTGAGCGATGGCTACACCTTC,CASSRDVSDGYTF
.,.,TRBJ2-3,TRBV7-2,TGTGCCAGCAGTTTAACCGGGACTGGCGGGTTCACAGATACGCAGTATTTT,CASSLTGTGGFTDTQYF
.,TRBD2,TRBJ2-2,TRBV9,TGTGCCAGCAGCATTAGCGGGGGATACACCGGGGAGCTGTTTTTT,CASSISGGYTGELFF
.,.,TRBJ1-5,TRBV6-5,TGTGCCAGCAGCCCTCCAGGTAATCAGCCCCAGCATTTT,CASSPPGNQPQHF
.,.,TRBJ1-4,TRBV6-1,TGTGCCAGCAGTGAGACGAGGGCGTCAACTAATGAAAAACTGTTTTTT,CASSETRASTNEKLFF